The present T cell receptor (beta chain) was sequenced within a study of blood T cell repertoires in COVID-19. Overall study context: Specimens from acute and convalescent COVID-19 originated in the United States, Italy and Spain. The analysed material was cDNA or gDNA that came from T cells, B-cell-depleted T cells, or PBMCs.

Only in-frame clones appear in the TCRdb table, and some are missing; sequencing was by immunoSEQ multiplex PCR. The table records around 290,000 clones, approximately 91% of them present only once. The sample holds a few counts of this clone. CDR1 MGHRA and CDR2 YSYEKL come from the germline V gene. With 6 bases clipped from V and 4 bases from J, the junction kept 23 bases outside the gene matches. This CDR3 comprises 19 residues. Participants had their cohort set by participant-reported clinical history. Resolution of symptoms, clearance, or two negative PCRs was present in recovered Cohort 3 donors.

Sequenced: PBMCs or T cells enriched from blood (not recorded which). V is TRBV4-1 and J is TRBJ1-2; 7 bases are a match to TRBD1. The TCR was taken from a woman aged 35 to 49 who had recovered from COVID-19. CDR3 DNA: TGCGCCAGCAGGAGAAGCATTGAGGGGGCCGGCCGAGTGGGCTATGGCTACACCTTC. Protein: CASRRSIEGAGRVGYGYTF.